The 25 T cell receptor beta chains presented below share a single source sample, sequenced in a study of patients and donors after allogeneic stem cell transplantation. Each CDR3 protein is one row after TCRdb ran MiXCR on the RT-PCR reads. This sample has 150,000 to 200,000 distinct CDR3 sequences, with 24% found just once. Sequenced sample: blood, either unsorted or a sorted T cell fraction (not recorded which). All receptors come from a human donor who was either an allogeneic HSCT recipient or a stem cell or donor lymphocyte infusion donor (not recorded which). It is not recorded whose cells these are; they may come from a transplant donor.

This clonotype was detected a few times. The gene calls are TRBV7-2 and TRBJ1-6, with D tentatively TRBD1 (5 bases). Trimming pared 2 bases from V and 6 bases from J, leaving 11 bases between. This CDR3 has 15 residues. The germline V gene encodes CDR1 SGHTA and CDR2 FQGNSA. The CDR3 is CASSLLGLINSPLHF. The CDR3 DNA is TGTGCCAGCAGCTTACTGGGACTGATTAATTCACCCCTCCACTTT.

This clonotype came up a few times. J is TRBJ1-2 and V is TRBV10-3, with D possibly being TRBD1 (5 bases). Per the germline V gene, CDR1 is ENHRY and CDR2 is SYGVKD. The CDR3 totals 15 residues. Trimming removed 2 bases from V and 7 bases from J, with 17 bases in between. In DNA, the CDR3 is TGTGCCATCAGTGAGAAATCCTGGGACGGAATTGGCTACACCTTC. Translating it yields CAISEKSWDGIGYTF.

This clonotype was seen more than once but under ten times. The chain couples TRBV5-5 to TRBJ2-7; maybe TRBD2 (6 bases). The CDR3 length is 14 residues. The ends were cut back, 4 bases at V and 5 bases at J, with 16 bases in the middle. Germline lookup yields CDR1 SGHKS and CDR2 YYEKEE (reference sequence). The CDR3 loop reads CASSVEGTSNEQYF. DNA of the CDR3: TGTGCCAGCAGCGTGGAGGGGACTTCTAACGAGCAGTACTTC.

This chain links TRBV5-1 with TRBJ1-1; D is perhaps TRBD1 (6 bases). The length of the CDR3 is 16 residues. The V and J ends lost 1 base and 3 bases respectively, with 16 bases between them. Germline values: CDR1 SGHRS, CDR2 YFSETQ. The CDR3 bases are TGCGCCAGCAGCTTGACAGGGAGGGGATTGGACACTGAAGCTTTCTTT. Translating gives CASSLTGRGLDTEAFF.

There are a few counts of this clonotype. The chain combines TRBV5-1 with TRBJ1-1; a possible D gene is TRBD1 (5 bases). CDR1 is SGHRS and CDR2 is YFSETQ in the germline V gene. The CDR3 spans 14 residues. Trimming stripped 0 bases from V and 3 bases from J, with 9 bases between. The CDR3 sequence: CASSLAGDYTEAFF. The CDR3 DNA reads as TGCGCCAGCAGCTTGGCGGGGGACTACACTGAAGCTTTCTTT.

The chain links TRBV12-3 or TRBV12-4 to TRBJ2-7; possible D gene TRBD2, 6 bases. V was pared by 6 bases and J by 4 bases, with 19 bases between. The CDR3 covers 15 residues. The CDR3 spells CASSPPGGAGYEQYF. The CDR3 DNA reads as TGTGCCAGCAGCCCACCCGGAGGGGCCGGGTACGAGCAGTACTTC.

The sample holds a few counts of this clonotype. The chain has TRBV3-1 and TRBJ1-2; D is undetermined. The germline V and J ends were trimmed by 1 base and 4 bases, with 13 bases remaining between them. The CDR3 consists of 15 residues. The V gene's germline CDR1 is LGHDT and CDR2 YNNKEL (reference sequence). The CDR3 is CASSQAPSSGYGYTF. CDR3 sequence (DNA): TGTGCCAGCAGCCAAGCCCCCTCGTCCGGCTATGGCTACACCTTC.

The chain combines TRBV12-3 or TRBV12-4 with TRBJ1-3; D not certain. CDR3 length: 16 residues. Trimming left V 3 bases short and J 0 bases short, with 12 bases between. The DNA for the CDR3 is TGTGCCAGCAGTTTGGGATTTCCTTTCTCTGGAAACACCATATATTTT. Its protein product is CASSLGFPFSGNTIYF.

The chain recombines TRBV24-1 with TRBJ1-1, with D maybe TRBD1 (5 bases). CDR3 length: 15 amino acids. In germline, CDR1 is KGHDR, CDR2 SFDVKD. V was clipped by 1 base and J by 0 bases, with 8 bases between them. CDR3 sequence (DNA): TGTGCCACCAGTGATTTTCCAGGGATGAACACTGAAGCTTTCTTT. This encodes CATSDFPGMNTEAFF.

The gene calls are TRBV14 and TRBJ1-4, with TRBD1 matching 8 bases. The CDR3 sequence is 16 residues long. V shed 3 bases, J shed 2 bases, and the junction held 5 bases outside the gene matches. Germline values: CDR1 SGHDN, CDR2 FVKESK. CDR3 DNA: TGTGCCAGCAGCCAGATAAGACAGGGGACTAATGAAAAACTGTTTTTT. Its translation: CASSQIRQGTNEKLFF.

The table lists this clonotype with a count of one. The rearrangement joins TRBV6-5 to TRBJ2-5, with 11 bases fitting TRBD2. The CDR3 has 18 amino acids. Germline CDR1 MNHEY, CDR2 SVGAGI. Trimming took 0 bases from V and 4 from J; bases not matched to a gene: 10. The CDR3 protein is CASSYSRSVTSGVETQYF. CDR3 DNA sequence: TGTGCCAGCAGTTACTCCCGGTCCGTGACTAGCGGGGTAGAGACCCAGTACTTC.

This clonotype was recorded a few times. The chain employs TRBV4-3 and TRBJ2-2; 7 positions agree with TRBD2. The CDR3 consists of 16 residues. CDR1 is LGHNA and CDR2 is YSLEER in the germline V gene. After removal of 0 bases from V and 4 bases from J, the junction contained 5 bases not matched to a gene. The CDR3 region is CASSQEAGVGTGELFF. The CDR3 nucleotides read TGCGCCAGCAGCCAAGAGGCGGGAGTGGGCACCGGGGAGCTGTTTTTT.

This sequence joins TRBV5-1 and TRBJ1-1; no clear D gene. With 0 bases removed from V and 8 bases from J, the gap between germline ends came to 17 bases. The CDR3 consists of 15 residues. CDR1 and CDR2 (germline): SGHRS, YFSETQ. The CDR3 protein is CASSLGPEARLEAFF. The CDR3 region has the DNA TGCGCCAGCAGCTTGGGCCCGGAGGCTAGGTTGGAAGCTTTCTTT.

The CDR3 is CSVDGTTWGTEAFF. DNA for the CDR3: TGCAGCGTCGATGGAACGACTTGGGGGACTGAAGCTTTCTTT. J is TRBJ1-1 and V is TRBV29-1; a weak D match, TRBD1 (5 bases). Trimming shortened V by 6 bases and J by 5 bases, and 19 bases separated the two germline ends. There are 14 residues in the CDR3. The germline gives CDR1 SQVTM, CDR2 ANQGSEA.

The V gene is TRBV21-1, the J gene TRBJ2-7; TRBD1, the table's D call, was not compared with the DNA. TRBV21-1 has pseudogene status. CDR3 length: 15 residues. Here the CDR3 reads CASSKPGQHRPEQYF. In DNA form, the CDR3 reads TGTGCCAGCAGCAAACCCGGCCAACACAGGCCCGAGCAGTACTTC.

This sequence joins TRBV12-3 or TRBV12-4 and TRBJ1-4; D gene ambiguous. The CDR3 runs to 15 residues. Trimming took off 8 bases at V and 1 base at J, with 14 bases between the two ends. CDR3 sequence: CASGPEGLTNEKLFF. For the CDR3, the DNA is TGTGCCAGCGGCCCTGAGGGTCTAACTAATGAAAAACTGTTTTTT.

This chain connects TRBV10-3 to TRBJ2-1; 10 bases align to TRBD1. This CDR3 contains 15 residues. After removal of 0 bases from V and 8 bases from J, the junction contained 4 bases not matched to a gene. Germline V gene sequence: CDR1 ENHRY, CDR2 SYGVKD. As DNA, the CDR3 is TGTGCCATCAGTGAGTCGTGGACAGGGGGTTATGAGCAGTTCTTC. This gives the protein CAISESWTGGYEQFF.

V and J are TRBV5-1 and TRBJ1-4, with D possibly being TRBD1 (5 bases). Germline assignment: CDR1 SGHRS and CDR2 YFSETQ. V was shortened by 4 bases and J by 8 bases, with 15 bases between the two germline ends. The CDR3 loop spans 14 amino acids. The CDR3 protein is CASSPGPGEEKLFF. CDR3 nucleotide sequence: TGCGCCAGCAGCCCGGGACCCGGAGAGGAAAAACTGTTTTTT.

At least ten counts were recorded for this clonotype. This rearrangement joins TRBV12-3 or TRBV12-4 to TRBJ1-1, with TRBD1 as a possible D gene (5 bases). CDR3 length: 16 amino acids. Trimming removed 6 bases from V and 0 bases from J, with 17 bases in between. The DNA for the CDR3 is TGTGCCAGCAGCCCATTGCCCAGGGCCCTGAACACTGAAGCTTTCTTT. Translated, it gives CASSPLPRALNTEAFF.

The CDR3 region is CATSTLGVAAKETQYF. CDR3 bases: TGTGCCACCAGCACGCTGGGGGTAGCGGCCAAAGAGACCCAGTACTTC. The chain employs TRBV15 and TRBJ2-5, with D possibly TRBD2 on 6 matching bases. The CDR3 covers 16 residues. The germline V and J ends were trimmed by 4 bases and 3 bases, with 18 bases remaining between them. The germline V gene encodes CDR1 LNHNV and CDR2 YYDKDF (reference sequence).

To note about this clonotype: One end of the junction varies from germline; a read error may be responsible. J is TRBJ2-1 and V is TRBV7-7, with 9 bases lining up with TRBD2. The CDR3 totals 13 residues. CDR1 SSHAT and CDR2 FNYEAQ come from the germline V gene (reference sequence). The CDR3 loop reads CASSLGGRDEQFF. CDR3 DNA: TGTGCTAGCAGCTTAGGCGGGAGGGATGAGCAGTTCTTC.

J is TRBJ1-1 and V is TRBV10-3; perhaps TRBD1 as D (6 bases). Germline CDR1 and CDR2: ENHRY and SYGVKD. Trimming removed 1 base from V and 3 bases from J, with 12 bases in between. CDR3 length: 15 residues. The CDR3 DNA sequence: TGTGCCATCAGTGAGTGGACAGTTGGGGACACTGAAGCTTTCTTT. This translates into CAISEWTVGDTEAFF.

The chain carries TRBV30 and TRBJ1-2; D gene uncertain. This CDR3 region has 12 residues. Germline CDR1 GTSNPN, CDR2 SVGIG (reference sequence). V was clipped by 4 bases and J by 5 bases, with 11 bases between them. The CDR3 nucleotides read TGTGCCTGGACTGAGGCGACGTATGGCTACACCTTC. This codes for CAWTEATYGYTF.

This chain joins TRBV27 and TRBJ2-2; D might be TRBD1 or TRBD2, each matching 7 bases. CDR1 MNHEY and CDR2 SMNVEV come from the germline V gene (reference sequence). Trimming took off 4 bases at V and 5 bases at J, with 11 bases between the two ends. This CDR3 region has 14 residues. This CDR3 reads CASSSQGGTGELFF. CDR3 sequence (DNA): TGTGCCAGCAGTTCCCAGGGGGGGACCGGGGAGCTGTTTTTT.

V and J are TRBV3-1 and TRBJ1-1; possibly TRBD1 for D (5 bases). The V and J ends lost 4 bases and 1 base respectively, with 16 bases between them. This CDR3 has 16 residues. Germline CDR1 LGHDT, CDR2 YNNKEL (reference sequence). CDR3 in amino acids: CASSPPKGSTNTEAFF. CDR3 coding DNA: TGTGCCAGCAGCCCACCAAAGGGGTCTACGAACACTGAAGCTTTCTTT.